This T cell receptor (beta chain) was sequenced in a study of cytomegalovirus exposure and HLA in healthy donors (dated by TCRdb to about 2017). The study in broad terms: In an earlier analysis of approximately 500 of the donors, under 300 Gb of sequence data and roughly 100 million unique TCR beta sequences from about 180 million T cells were reported. About 300 gigabases of sequencing data and roughly 90 million unique TCR sequences were included in an early release covering around 600 HLA-typed donors. Of the 300 to 500 genotyped donors, 81% were placed in the genetic ancestry cluster associated with self-reported Caucasian donors. The aim of the study was to test whether cataloging public T cell receptors could identify signatures of past pathogen exposure. Using immunosequencing, the study profiled T cell repertoires from around 670 subjects and related those repertoires to cytomegalovirus serostatus. Besides the first cohort of roughly 660 subjects, a separate validation cohort made up of 120 different subjects was used. To predict cytomegalovirus infection status, the study brought together high-throughput TCR immunosequencing, statistical association of individual TCRs with disease status, and machine learning. A later analysis re-analyzed previously published TCR beta repertoires from roughly 630 donors and added high-resolution HLA genotyping to study TCR occurrence patterns. The later analysis used no new phenotypic data to find candidate immune exposures, relying instead on TCR beta sequences and their occurrence across donors. An earlier analysis of 587 of the donors used high-throughput TCR beta sequencing to judge whether each TCR beta V gene segment behaved as functional or pseudogenic. Donor age, sex, ethnicity and CMV serostatus were compiled alongside the repertoire data. Genome-wide SNP genotypes for about 65% of the roughly 670 donors were used in a later genetic analysis, which treated that subset as a discovery cohort. Every discovery cohort repertoire had been produced on one sequencing platform. Both class I and class II loci were covered by HLA typing, at four-digit resolution. The number of typed donors differed by locus: 629-630 for A, B, C, DRB1 and DQB1; approximately 530 for DQA1; fewer than 610 for DPA1; and 400 to 480 for DPB1. Because of strong linkage in the cohort, roughly 5 DR-DQ haplotypes were treated as single units for association and clustering. Across around 400 genotyped donors of the cohort, an average of roughly 250,000 unique TCR beta nucleotide sequences per donor were sequenced, and roughly 20% of those sequences were non-productive. Here is what the overall study found, with its caveats: A later analysis reported that several top co-occurrence clusters appeared linked to parvovirus B19, influenza, CMV and Epstein-Barr virus. A later genetic analysis associated a missense DCLRE1C variant with V-gene and J-gene trimming of TCR beta chains, and an independent cohort replicated the association. The authors suggested that the approach could potentially be generalized to other disease states and immunological phenotypes. In a later analysis, most CMV-associated TCR beta chains were found to appear HLA-restricted, with HLA associations seemingly driven largely by CMV exposure. In a later genetic analysis, fewer N-insertions in productive TCRs were reported among donors in an Asian-associated ancestry cluster than the roughly 700-donor mean. In a later analysis, TCR association rates were found to vary across HLA loci, with the most associated TCRs seen for DRB1 alleles and the fewest for HLA-C alleles. In both the original and validation cohorts, the classifier was reported to diagnose cytomegalovirus status with high specificity and sensitivity. In a later analysis, some 18,000 TCR beta sequences were associated with specific HLA alleles at a false discovery rate of 0.05. Correlated functional status among segregating V segments might reflect linkage disequilibrium, but an unknown experimental factor could not be ruled out. The study gave a list of some 150 TCR beta chains associated with cytomegalovirus. Roughly uniform sequencing depth across donors was assumed in presence/absence analyses, although this assumption may not hold. Roughly 15 rarely observed V segments, including chromosome 9 orphons, were excluded from the earlier analysis of several hundred of the donors because counts were too low. Because HLA typing was unavailable for some donors at each locus, only the typed subset was used in association tests. A further reported finding was that TCR beta sequences accurately predicted the HLA-A and HLA-B alleles for most subjects in the first cohort. When HLA alleles, especially DR and DQ, strongly co-occurred, TCR associations were difficult to assign to individual alleles. In a later analysis, HLA-associated TCR beta chains were found to be more clonally expanded and to have lower generation probabilities than equally common non-associated chains. The cohort was sequenced for TCR beta chains only, and without alpha or paired-chain data the features that could be detected were limited. Some IMGT-functional V segments, including TRBV6-2 and TRBV6-3, could not be told apart with the 87-base-pair reads, so those segments were excluded. CMV serostatus was the only immune exposure information available for the cohort. In an earlier analysis of 500 to 650 of the donors, most TCR beta V segments appeared in productive rearrangements about 90% or about 30% of the time, broadly matching IMGT annotations. In vitro tests confirmed that a few of the cytomegalovirus-associated TCR beta chains recognize cytomegalovirus antigens. The sequencing pipeline was judged likely to have produced a cluster of highly shared sequence variants as a technical artifact. Most TCR sequences were seen in very few donors, while some public TCRs were found in many individuals.

Note on this clone: It lacks a known antigen. The sample holds no much larger clone one base away, and base qualities are not on file.

Libraries were constructed by the immunoSEQ multiplex PCR assay. For the multiplex PCR, a mixture combining 60 forward primers for TCR Vbeta segments and 13 reverse primers for TCR Jbeta segments was used. A multiplex PCR assay on genomic DNA amplified the CDR3 region of rearranged TCR beta genes. The amplified TCR beta libraries were sequenced on the Illumina HiSeq System as 87-base-pair reads. The original methods were these. Across the 670 or so repertoires, a later analysis counted tens of millions of unique TCR beta chains, about 10 million of which were shared by at least two donors. Raw reads were error-corrected and collapsed into unique sequences by a nearest-neighbor algorithm in which closely related sequences were merged to remove PCR and sequencing errors. CDR3 sequences were aligned to IMGT reference sequences to assign V, D and J gene segments. For a sequence to be retained, at least a six-nucleotide match to both a V gene segment and a J gene segment was required. Rearrangements were called productive when the CDR3 lacked stop codons and stayed in frame with V and J; all others were non-productive. Following IMGT convention, CDR3 was defined as the stretch from the second conserved V-encoded cysteine up to the conserved J-encoded phenylalanine. Sequences without an unambiguous match to a single V gene segment were excluded from the earlier analysis of approximately 600 of the donors. In an earlier analysis of several hundred of the donors, V segments were called functional above 56.7% productive rearrangements and were called segregating when the between-donor standard deviation exceeded 5%. A statistical classification framework was built for diagnosing cytomegalovirus status from the catalog of TCR beta chain sequences. A later analysis assigned V and J genes by comparing TCR nucleotide sequences with IMGT/GENE-DB human TR gene sequences. The TCRdist pipeline was used in a later analysis to assign CDR3 sequences and most-parsimonious VDJ recombination scenarios. In a later analysis, each TCR beta chain was defined by its CDR3 amino acid sequence together with its V-gene family, and reads lacking a unique V-gene family were excluded. A later analysis removed roughly 590 highly shared, low-generation-probability nucleotide sequences to deal with suspected cross-contamination and a sequencing artifact. In a later analysis, a clonal expansion index was calculated for each public chain from normalized within-repertoire ranks of inferred template counts. In a later analysis, generation probabilities were computed with a VDJ recombination model fitted to out-of-frame rearrangements, and the resulting probabilities were checked against IGoR. A later analysis scored TCR-TCR, TCR-HLA and TCR-CMV co-occurrence with hypergeometric tests, applying a repertoire-size bias correction to TCR pairs. To estimate false discovery rates, a later analysis permuted the HLA or CMV assignments 20 times. A later analysis grouped co-occurring TCRs with DBSCAN, adding TCRdist sequence similarity when clustering within HLA-allele-positive subsets. For co-occurrence clustering, repertoires with fewer than 30,000 or more than 120,000 public chains were excluded, along with about five repertoires with anomalous nucleotide sharing. TCRdb took this table from immuneACCESS and kept in-frame rearrangements with V and J called. Such tables lack part of the clones; where checked against another copy, unresolved V genes explain under half of the gap, and the rest is unexplained. V and J calls and clone size are copied from that table; D and trimming were computed from the DNA. The sample has 150,000 or so clones on record, 70% to 90% of them singletons. Clones ranked in the top ten supply roughly 2.4% of the sample.

The germline V gene encodes CDR1 SGHTA and CDR2 FQGNSA. Including the terminal cysteine and phenylalanine, the CDR3 comprises 13 residues. The DNA shown is the 39-base CDR3, in frame from base 1. The junction shows trimming of 5 bases on V and 19 bases on J, plus 21 bases between the germline ends. In total, about 650 healthy bone marrow donors made up the cohort. All cohort members were sampled while nominally healthy, although unrecorded immune exposures were likely present. The donor tested CMV seronegative and was one of the 352 seronegative cohort members. A peripheral blood sample was provided by each donor, and peripheral blood mononuclear cells were used for TCR beta sequencing. The Qiagen DNeasy Blood Extraction Kit was used to extract genomic DNA from the blood cell samples.

The sequence joins TRBV7-2 to TRBJ1-6; there is no confident call for the D gene. Sequenced input: PBMCs. This TCR came from a woman younger than 35 in good health and CMV-seronegative. The nucleotide sequence reads as follows: TGTGCCAGCAGCGACTACAGCTTCCGAAGGGTTCACTTT. Its translation is CASSDYSFRRVHF.